The rows below give T cell receptor beta chains drawn from one sample of a study of CXCR3-negative and CXCR3-positive naive CD8 T cells. TCRdb reprocessed the 5' RACE reads and stores each CDR3 protein as one record, lacking DNA. The sample has about 120,000 distinct CDR3 sequences. The sequenced material came from naive CXCR3+ CD8+ T cells from blood. The receptors here all came from a human donor in good health. Some clones in this sample may be carry-over from other donors' samples. CDR3s include the opening cysteine and the closing phenylalanine or tryptophan.

v_gene	j_gene	CDR3aa
TRBV15	TRBJ2-7	CATSSDSGDRVLF
TRBV7-2	TRBJ1-1	CASSPHGNAEAFF
TRBV4-3	TRBJ2-2	CASSHSGTGGAPNTGELFF
TRBV6-5	TRBJ2-1	CASTQGWAGGANEQFF
TRBV20-1	TRBJ2-7	CSASRMGGDYYEQYF
TRBV9	TRBJ1-1	CASSVGGSFPMNTEAFF
TRBV5-1	TRBJ2-2	CASSFTGGRATGELFF
TRBV30	TRBJ1-1	CAWSHTGTDTEAFF
TRBV7-2	TRBJ2-3	CASSLKGLAGSTDTQYF
TRBV29-1	TRBJ2-7	CSVEGTEPLQPYEQYF
TRBV20-1	TRBJ2-1	CSASPSPGSYNEQFF
TRBV27	TRBJ2-1	CASGMHEYNEQFF
TRBV15	TRBJ1-1	CATSRDTENTEAFF
TRBV14	TRBJ2-7	CASGTRSSYEQYF
TRBV5-4	TRBJ2-2	CVAQGATGELFF
TRBV3-1	TRBJ1-4	CASSAGQSLDEKLFF
TRBV5-6	TRBJ2-1	CASSLALTGTGTSNEQFF
TRBV11-1	TRBJ2-7	CASRASVHEQYF
TRBV7-8	TRBJ1-5	CASSPGQAYSNQPQHF
TRBV7-6	TRBJ2-7	CASSPGQTCEQYF
TRBV2	TRBJ1-6	CASSRSRSGHSPLHF
TRBV28	TRBJ2-3	CASSFGDRRTDTQYF
TRBV28	TRBJ2-7	CASSTHRTGDPPEQYF
TRBV5-1	TRBJ2-7	CASSFNVQGAKDYEQYF
TRBV30	TRBJ1-1	CAWRAPGLGTEAFF
TRBV10-3	TRBJ2-1	CAISAESDYNEQFF
TRBV6-1	TRBJ1-1	CASTNTGNTEAFF
TRBV25-1	TRBJ2-5	CASIGQKERTQYF
TRBV29-1	TRBJ2-7	CSVDMGGKGRPSYEQYF
TRBV13	TRBJ2-7	CASSPPLAGGYEQYF
TRBV14	TRBJ2-7	CAVSHRDPSYEQYF
TRBV28	TRBJ2-7	CASSRGLVLSYEQYF
TRBV7-9	TRBJ2-3	CASSLGPGGLGGDTQYF
TRBV2	TRBJ2-7	CASSGPGLTYEQYF
TRBV6-2/TRBV6-3	TRBJ1-4	CASSYSFQEVEKLFF
TRBV7-3	TRBJ2-1	CASSLSSAFYNEQFF
TRBV4-3	TRBJ1-6	CASSQERESSPLHF
TRBV2	TRBJ2-1	CASSPDSYNEQFF
TRBV7-8	TRBJ2-1	CASSSEGSDANEQFF
TRBV12-5	TRBJ2-1	CASGLHLPRVNEQFF
TRBV30	TRBJ2-1	CAWALTILNEQFF
TRBV12-3/TRBV12-4	TRBJ2-7	CASSPGQYYEQYF
TRBV5-1	TRBJ2-1	CASSLDPGVNEQFF
TRBV7-8	TRBJ2-5	CASSLPAAGTQGTQYF
TRBV7-6	TRBJ1-4	CASSFSPVDYSTNEKLFF
TRBV28	TRBJ2-3	CASSSPGLAGRTDTQYF